Shown below are 18 T cell receptor beta chains from a single sample sequenced in a study of blood T cells in healthy people across ages. Then a second PCR, running about 6 to 12 cycles, was carried out with a sample-barcoded 5' primer and a J-beta primer mix. TCRdb used MiXCR to reprocess the 5' RACE reads, holding one entry per CDR3 protein. Of more than 450,000 distinct CDR3 sequences listed, roughly a quarter were seen once; the top ten hold about 3.3%. These data also formed part of another study, on T cells of mothers and their children.

Sequenced: blood. These receptors were taken from a boy between 2 and 10 years old in good health.

This clonotype occurred a few times. V usage is TRBV6-1 and J usage is TRBJ2-3; 15 positions agree with TRBD2. Germline V gene lookup returns CDR1 MNHNS and CDR2 SASEGT. J gave up 2 bases and V 6 bases, and 9 bases lay outside the gene matches. The CDR3 sequence is 18 residues long. This chain's CDR3 is CASSMGLAGGPDTDTQYF. CDR3 sequence (DNA): TGTGCCAGCAGCATGGGACTAGCGGGGGGCCCAGACACAGATACGCAGTATTTT.

This rearrangement joins TRBV29-1 to TRBJ2-7; tentatively, D is TRBD1 (6 bases). The end of the DNA aligns better with TRBJ2-1, so the J call may be wrong. The CDR3 spans 14 residues. Germline V CDR1 and CDR2: SQVTM, ANQGSEA. The CDR3 spells CSGGPGTPYNEQFF. The CDR3 DNA follows: TGCAGCGGCGGGCCGGGGACACCGTACAATGAGCAGTTCTTC.

This chain links TRBV12-3 or TRBV12-4 with TRBJ2-3, with TRBD2 identical over 8 bases. The CDR3 is 16 residues long. Trimming at V came to 6 bases and at J to 0 bases, leaving 8 bases not matched to a gene. The CDR3 here is CASSPRLAQSTDTQYF. In DNA form, the CDR3 reads TGTGCCAGCAGCCCCAGACTAGCGCAGAGCACAGATACGCAGTATTTT.

The V call is TRBV12-3 or TRBV12-4, the J call TRBJ2-7; 10 bases fit TRBD2. V lost 4 bases to trimming and J lost 1 base; unmatched junction nucleotides: 4. This CDR3 spans 15 amino acids. CDR3 bases: TGTGCCAGCAGTTACACAGCGGGAGGGTCCTACGAGCAGTACTTC. It yields the protein CASSYTAGGSYEQYF.

The chain employs TRBV5-1 and TRBJ2-1; a weak D match, TRBD2 (6 bases). CDR1 is SGHRS, CDR2 YFSETQ, per germline. V was shortened by 1 base and J by 2 bases, with 7 bases between the two germline ends. The CDR3 is 14 amino acids. The CDR3 sequence: CASSLTSPYNEQFF. The CDR3 nucleotides read TGCGCCAGCAGCTTGACTAGCCCCTACAATGAGCAGTTCTTC.

The chain couples TRBV6-2 or TRBV6-3 to TRBJ2-1, with TRBD1 as a possible D gene (6 bases). CDR1 is MNHEY and CDR2 is SVGEGT in the germline V gene. This CDR3 is 13 amino acids long. V gave up 8 bases and J gave up 7 bases, with 15 bases separating them. CDR3 loop: CASARDGQNEQFF. The CDR3 DNA sequence: TGTGCCAGCGCTCGGGACGGACAGAATGAGCAGTTCTTC.

J is TRBJ1-1 and V is TRBV5-1; no reliable D call. This CDR3 is 13 amino acids long. Trimming shortened V by 4 bases and J by 2 bases, and 9 bases separated the two germline ends. In germline, CDR1 is SGHRS, CDR2 YFSETQ. The CDR3 coding sequence is TGCGCCAGCAGCCGCGGGGTAAACACTGAAGCTTTCTTT. Its protein product is CASSRGVNTEAFF.

CDR3 nucleotides: TGTGCTAGTGGTCCAGGGGTTAACGTACAAGAGACCCAGTACTTC. This encodes CASGPGVNVQETQYF. The chain is built from TRBV12-5 and TRBJ2-5; tentatively, D is TRBD1 (6 bases). The CDR3 has 15 amino acids. Germline assignment: CDR1 LGHNT and CDR2 FRNRAP. With 5 bases removed from V and 2 bases from J, the gap between germline ends came to 15 bases.

The chain has TRBV20-1 and TRBJ1-4; perhaps TRBD1 as D (5 bases). The length of the CDR3 is 15 residues. Germline V lookup: CDR1 DFQATT, CDR2 SNEGSKA (reference sequence). V lost 5 bases and J lost 5, with 18 bases in between. DNA for the CDR3: TGCAGTGCTGGGCAGCAGGTTCCAGGGAATGAAAAACTGTTTTTT. Translating it yields CSAGQQVPGNEKLFF.

This clonotype was seen a few times. The chain combines TRBV7-6 with TRBJ2-2; the match to TRBD1 covers 9 bases. Germline V gene data show CDR1 as SGHVS and CDR2 as FNYEAQ. V was pared by 5 bases and J by 6 bases, with 7 bases of the junction left unmatched. There are 15 residues in the CDR3. The CDR3 region is CASSGGTGPSGELFF. As DNA, the CDR3 is TGTGCCAGCAGCGGTGGGACAGGGCCGTCCGGGGAGCTGTTTTTT. The whole variable domain, filled in from reference TRBV7-6 and TRBJ2-2, reads GAGVSQSPRYKVTKRGQDVALRCDPISGHVSLYWYRQALGQGPEFLTYFNYEAQQDKSGLPNDRFSAERPEGSISTLTIQRTEQRDSAMYRCASSGGTGPSGELFFGEGSRLTVL.

This clonotype came up a few times. The chain joins TRBV27 to TRBJ2-5; D is unresolved. V lost 3 bases, J lost 1 base, and 12 bases lay in between. CDR1 is MNHEY, CDR2 SMNVEV, per germline (reference sequence). The CDR3 covers 15 residues. This CDR3 is CASSLSPAGQETQYF. The CDR3 bases are TGTGCCAGCAGTTTGTCCCCCGCCGGCCAAGAGACCCAGTACTTC.

Many counts were recorded for this clonotype. The genes are TRBV5-5 and TRBJ1-1; D gene unclear. The CDR3 has 12 residues. V was trimmed by 3 bases and J by 6 bases, leaving 9 bases between them. Germline CDR1 reads SGHKS; CDR2 reads YYEKEE (reference sequence). CDR3 loop: CASSYLGAEAFF. The CDR3 DNA reads TGTGCCAGCAGCTATCTGGGCGCTGAAGCTTTCTTT.

The chain joins TRBV2 to TRBJ1-5; TRBD1 matches 9 bases. The CDR3 length is 16 residues. Germline loops: CDR1 SNHLY, CDR2 FYNNEI. V shed 0 bases and J 6 bases; nucleotides not matched to a gene: 6. The CDR3 here is CASSEAGYRGLQPQHF. As DNA, the CDR3 is TGTGCCAGCAGTGAAGCCGGGTACAGGGGGCTTCAGCCCCAGCATTTT.

In this sample, this clonotype turned up a few times. The chain has TRBV6-5 and TRBJ1-1, with D perhaps TRBD1 (6 bases). Germline loops: CDR1 MNHEY, CDR2 SVGAGI. V lost 2 bases, J lost 11 bases, and 9 bases lay in between. This CDR3 comprises 11 residues. The CDR3 nucleotides read TGTGCCAGCAGTTACGGGGGCGACGCTTTCTTT. This gives the protein CASSYGGDAFF.

The V gene is TRBV20-1, the J gene TRBJ2-1, with 12 bases lining up with TRBD2. The CDR3 runs 18 residues. Germline V gene sequence: CDR1 DFQATT, CDR2 SNEGSKA (reference sequence). Unmatched junction bases numbered 7, after V lost 1 base and J lost 0 bases. The CDR3 nucleotides are TGCAGTGCTAGAGGAACCGGGACTAGCGGGCTCTCCTACAATGAGCAGTTCTTC. It translates to CSARGTGTSGLSYNEQFF.

This chain connects TRBV5-1 to TRBJ2-5; D remains unclear. The J call may be faulty, since TRBJ2-7 better matches the DNA end. Germline CDR1 and CDR2: SGHRS and YFSETQ. The CDR3 totals 13 residues. The CDR3 DNA reads TGCGCCAGCAGCTTGGACCTCCCTAACGAGCAGTACTTC. The encoded protein is CASSLDLPNEQYF.

This clonotype was picked up a small number of times. The V and J genes are TRBV6-1 and TRBJ1-1; 10 bases line up with TRBD1. Per germline, CDR1 MNHNS and CDR2 SASEGT. The CDR3 extends over 16 amino acids. V shed 7 bases, J shed 5 bases, and the junction held 13 bases outside the gene matches. CDR3 DNA sequence: TGTGCCAGCACCTCACCGAGGACAGGGGGAGGGACTGAAGCTTTCTTT. Translating it yields CASTSPRTGGGTEAFF.

This CDR3 reads CASSQIVRHGEQFF. The CDR3 bases are TGCGCCAGCAGCCAAATAGTCCGGCACGGTGAGCAGTTCTTC. The chain is built from TRBV4-3 and TRBJ2-5; no clear D gene. The J call could be wrong; TRBJ2-1 is a better fit for the DNA end. Germline CDR1 LGHNA, CDR2 YSLEER. The CDR3 contains 14 residues.